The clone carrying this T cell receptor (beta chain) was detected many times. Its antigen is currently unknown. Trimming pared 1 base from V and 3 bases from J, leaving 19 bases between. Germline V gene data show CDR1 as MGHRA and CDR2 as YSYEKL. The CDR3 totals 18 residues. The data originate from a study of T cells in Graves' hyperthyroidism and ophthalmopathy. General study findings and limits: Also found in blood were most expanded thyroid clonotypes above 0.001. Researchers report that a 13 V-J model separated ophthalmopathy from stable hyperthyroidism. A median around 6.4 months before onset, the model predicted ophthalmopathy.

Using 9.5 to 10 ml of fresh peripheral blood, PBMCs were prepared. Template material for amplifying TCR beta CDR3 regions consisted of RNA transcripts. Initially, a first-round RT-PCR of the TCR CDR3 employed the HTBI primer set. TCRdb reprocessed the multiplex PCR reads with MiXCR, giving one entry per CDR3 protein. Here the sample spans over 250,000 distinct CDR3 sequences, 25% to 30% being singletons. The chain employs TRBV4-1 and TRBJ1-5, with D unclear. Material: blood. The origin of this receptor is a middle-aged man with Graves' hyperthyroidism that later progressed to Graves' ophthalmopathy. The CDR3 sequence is CASSQGHTADGLNQPQHF. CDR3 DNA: TGCGCCAGCAGCCAAGGGCACACGGCGGACGGACTCAATCAGCCCCAGCATTTT.